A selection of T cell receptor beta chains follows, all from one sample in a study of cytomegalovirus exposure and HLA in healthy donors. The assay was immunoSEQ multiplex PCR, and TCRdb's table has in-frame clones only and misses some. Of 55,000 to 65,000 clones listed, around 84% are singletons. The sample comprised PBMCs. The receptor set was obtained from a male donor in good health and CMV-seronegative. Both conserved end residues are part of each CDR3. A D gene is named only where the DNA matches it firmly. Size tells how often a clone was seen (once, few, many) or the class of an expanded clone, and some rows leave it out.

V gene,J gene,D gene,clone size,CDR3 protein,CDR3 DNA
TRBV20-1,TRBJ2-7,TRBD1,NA,CSAGGQPGQYF,TGCAGTGCTGGGGGACAGCCCGGGCAGTACTTC
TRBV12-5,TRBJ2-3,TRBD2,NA,CASGLGGGGTDTQYF,TGTGCTAGTGGTTTGGGGGGCGGGGGAACAGATACGCAGTATTTT
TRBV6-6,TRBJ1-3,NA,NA,CASSYSAPSGNTIYF,TGTGCCAGCAGTTACTCAGCCCCTTCTGGAAACACCATATATTTT
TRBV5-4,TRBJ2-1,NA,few,CASSLESGEQFF,TGTGCCAGCAGCTTGGAGTCGGGGGAGCAGTTCTTC
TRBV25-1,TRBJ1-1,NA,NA,CASIGRGNTEAFF,TGTGCCAGCATTGGACGGGGGAACACTGAAGCTTTCTTT
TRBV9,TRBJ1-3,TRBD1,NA,CASSVDPQGGNGNTIYF,TGTGCCAGCAGCGTCGACCCACAGGGGGGTAATGGAAACACCATATATTTT
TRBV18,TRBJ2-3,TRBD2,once,CASSPRQASGGSSTDTQYF,TGTGCCAGCTCACCGCGCCAGGCTAGCGGGGGTTCTAGCACAGATACGCAGTATTTT
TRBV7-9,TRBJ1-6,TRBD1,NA,CASSKMGQGNNSPLHF,TGTGCCAGCAGCAAAATGGGACAGGGGAATAATTCACCCCTCCACTTT
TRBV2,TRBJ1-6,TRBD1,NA,CASSDYRGGSPLHF,TGTGCCAGCAGTGATTACAGGGGCGGTTCACCCCTCCACTTT
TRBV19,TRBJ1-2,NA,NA,CASSIHSRGEDYGYTF,TGTGCCAGTAGTATACACTCCAGGGGTGAGGACTATGGCTACACCTTC
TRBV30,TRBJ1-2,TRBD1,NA,CAWGTAYGYTF,TGTGCCTGGGGGACAGCCTATGGCTACACCTTC
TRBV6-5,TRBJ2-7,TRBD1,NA,CASIGQASYEQYF,TGTGCCAGCATCGGACAGGCTTCCTACGAGCAGTACTTC
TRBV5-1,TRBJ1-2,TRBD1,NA,CASSYGGSGQVYGYTF,TGCGCCAGCAGCTATGGGGGGTCGGGACAGGTCTATGGCTACACCTTC
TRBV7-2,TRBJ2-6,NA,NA,CASSQVELGANVLTF,TGTGCCAGCAGCCAAGTAGAGTTGGGGGCCAACGTCCTGACTTTC
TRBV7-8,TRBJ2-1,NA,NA,CASSLDRQGRFF,TGTGCCAGCAGCTTAGATCGGCAGGGTCGGTTCTTC
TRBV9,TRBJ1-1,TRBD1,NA,CASSAGQGANTEAFF,TGTGCCAGCAGCGCAGGACAGGGGGCGAACACTGAAGCTTTCTTT
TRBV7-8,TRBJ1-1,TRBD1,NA,CASSFLLNLGQDPPMNTEAFF,TGTGCCAGCAGTTTCCTACTGAACCTGGGACAGGACCCTCCCATGAACACTGAAGCTTTCTTT
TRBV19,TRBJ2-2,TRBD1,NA,CASSTTGGWTGELFF,TGTGCCAGTAGTACCACAGGGGGCTGGACCGGGGAGCTGTTTTTT
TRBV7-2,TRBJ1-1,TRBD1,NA,CASSSPGGHRNTEAFF,TGTGCCAGCAGCTCCCCAGGGGGACACCGTAACACTGAAGCTTTCTTT
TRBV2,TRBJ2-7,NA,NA,CASSDSGNSYEQYF,TGTGCCAGCAGCGACAGTGGGAACTCCTACGAGCAGTACTTC
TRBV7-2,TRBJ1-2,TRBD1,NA,CASSRRSTGDSSGYTF,TGTGCCAGCAGCCGAAGGAGCACAGGGGATTCTAGTGGCTACACCTTC
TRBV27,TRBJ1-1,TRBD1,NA,CASSRGTGAPTNTEAFF,TGTGCCAGCAGTCGAGGGACAGGGGCCCCAACGAACACTGAAGCTTTCTTT
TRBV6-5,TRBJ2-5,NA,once,CASSPEVPRAETQYF,TGTGCCAGCAGTCCTGAGGTGCCCAGGGCAGAGACCCAGTACTTC
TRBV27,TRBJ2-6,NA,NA,CASSLSGTNSGANVLTF,TGTGCCAGCAGTTTATCAGGCACTAACTCTGGGGCCAACGTCCTGACTTTC
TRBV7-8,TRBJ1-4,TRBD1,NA,CASARGHNEKLFF,TGTGCCTCCGCCAGGGGGCACAATGAAAAACTGTTTTTT
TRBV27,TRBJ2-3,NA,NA,CASSLWGVVDTQYF,TGTGCCAGCAGCTTGTGGGGGGTGGTAGATACGCAGTATTTT
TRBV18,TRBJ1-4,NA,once,CASSPTGPNEKLFF,TGTGCCAGCTCCCCGACAGGCCCGAATGAAAAACTGTTTTTT
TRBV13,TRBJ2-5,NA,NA,CASSPRLASETQYF,TGTGCCAGCAGCCCCCGCTTGGCTTCAGAGACCCAGTACTTC
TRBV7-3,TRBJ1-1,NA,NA,CASSLEEGANGRAFF,TGTGCCAGCAGCTTAGAGGAAGGGGCCAACGGACGAGCTTTCTTT